This TCR beta chain was captured by sequencing in a study of graft-versus-host responses after intestinal transplantation. As for the study in general: Every recipient had anti-thymocyte globulin induction and 2 to 3 years of tacrolimus plus steroids.

On this clone: Antigen: not known.

Whole-study findings and limits: Graft-donor T cell macrochimerism in patients accompanied high graft-versus-host to host-versus-graft clonal ratios in allografts.

This CDR3 contains 15 residues. Germline V gene data show CDR1 as MNHEY and CDR2 as SMNVEV (reference sequence). Germline trimming cut 2 bases from V and 9 bases from J; bases unmatched to any gene: 7. TCRdb's table, derived via immunoSEQ multiplex PCR, lists solely in-frame clones and lacks some. This sample has some 90,000 clones, with 85% to 90% found just once. The V gene is TRBV27, the J gene TRBJ2-1; 10 nucleotides match TRBD2. The receptor was isolated from a human donor who received an intestinal transplant. Sample: unstimulated CD4+ T cells sorted from spleen or lymph node cells, taken before intestinal transplant. CDR3 sequence: CASSLQLAGASEQFF. CDR3 nucleotide sequence: TGTGCCAGCAGTTTACAGCTAGCGGGGGCGAGTGAGCAGTTCTTC.